Below, 26 T cell receptor beta chains from the same sample are listed, as sequenced in a study of OX40 agonist ivuxolimab in advanced cancers. Library preparation used the immunoSEQ multiplex PCR assay. Sourced from immuneACCESS, this table was stored by TCRdb with only in-frame sequences that have V and J called. A share of the clones is absent; for the studies checked, an unresolved V gene accounts for under half, and the remainder has no known explanation. The sample data list tens of thousands of clones, and 87% of these were observed just once. The top ten constitute roughly 0.32% of the sample. This sample comprised CD4+ or CD8+ T cells sorted from blood, obtained in a trial of the OX40 agonist ivuxolimab. The receptors here all came from an adult with an advanced solid tumor such as melanoma, head and neck, liver or kidney cancer.

Comment on this clone: At one boundary the junction diverges from the germline segment, which might be a read error. Different DNA sequences within this sample yield the same CDR3. CDR3: CASSYIQNTEAFF. The CDR3 DNA sequence: TGCGCCAGCAGTTACATCCAGAACACTGAAGCTTTCTTT. The rearrangement uses TRBV28 and TRBJ1-1; D gene uncertain. The CDR3 length is 13 residues. Germline V gene sequence: CDR1 MDHEN, CDR2 SYDVKM. The whole variable domain, filled in from reference TRBV28 and TRBJ1-1, reads DVKVTQSSRYLVKRTGEKVFLECVQDMDHENMFWYRQDPGLGLRLIYFSYDVKMKEKGDIPEGYSVSREKKERFSLILESASTNQTSMYLCASSYIQNTEAFFGQGTRLTVV.

The sample holds one count of this clone. A junction boundary mismatches the germline segment, possibly from a read error. The genes are TRBV9 and TRBJ2-1, with D maybe TRBD1 (6 bases). Germline V gene data show CDR1 as SGDLS and CDR2 as YYNGEE. The CDR3 has 15 residues. The CDR3 DNA follows: TGTGCCAGCAGCGTAGAGGGACATGTAGACAATGAGCGGTTCTTC. Translating it yields CASSVEGHVDNERFF.

This chain links TRBV28 with TRBJ2-3; 9 nucleotides align to TRBD2. The CDR3 runs 14 residues. CDR1 MDHEN and CDR2 SYDVKM come from the germline V gene. With V trimmed by 5 bases and J by 3 bases, 3 bases remained unmatched. The CDR3 DNA reads TGTGCCAGCAGTAGGCGGGAGGGTACAGATACGCAGTATTTT. Amino acid sequence: CASSRREGTDTQYF.

This chain links TRBV2 with TRBJ2-1, with D unclear. Germline CDR1 and CDR2: SNHLY and FYNNEI. This CDR3 has 13 amino acids. V dropped 6 bases and J dropped 4 bases, with 10 bases sitting between them. CDR3 coding DNA: TGTGCCAGCAGCGCTCAAGCTTACAATGAGCAGTTCTTC. Its translation: CASSAQAYNEQFF.

The chain is built from TRBV2 and TRBJ2-1; 14 nucleotides match TRBD2. From germline, CDR1 is SNHLY and CDR2 FYNNEI. CDR3 length: 14 residues. The V gene end was trimmed by 7 bases and the J gene end by 6 bases; junction bases not matched to a gene: 2. Written as DNA, the CDR3 is TGTGCCAGCACGGGGACTAGCGGGGGCAATGAGCAGTTCTTC. It translates to CASTGTSGGNEQFF.

The CDR3 coding sequence is TGTGCCAGCAGCTTAGCAAGTACTCGTCAGCCCCAGCATTTT. This encodes CASSLASTRQPQHF. The rearrangement uses TRBV7-8 and TRBJ1-5; no definite D call. Between the trimmed V and J ends, which lost 0 bases and 6 bases, there was a span of 9 bases. Germline V gene data show CDR1 as SGHVS and CDR2 as FQNEAQ. CDR3 length: 14 amino acids.

The rearrangement links TRBV10-1 to TRBJ2-1; a weak D match, TRBD1 (6 bases). The germline V and J ends were trimmed by 2 bases and 7 bases, with 12 bases remaining between them. CDR1 WNHNN and CDR2 SYGVQD come from the germline V gene (reference sequence). This CDR3 region has 14 residues. DNA of the CDR3: TGCGCCAGCAGTGAGCCAAACAGGGAGAATGAGCAGTTCTTC. This codes for CASSEPNRENEQFF.

The V call is TRBV7-6, the J call TRBJ2-2, with D possibly TRBD2 on 6 matching bases. Germline loops: CDR1 SGHVS, CDR2 FNYEAQ. V lost 5 bases and J lost 1, with 11 bases in between. The CDR3 totals 15 residues. CDR3 nucleotides: TGTGCCAGCAGCCCCGGGACTCTGAACACCGGGGAGCTGTTTTTT. It is translated as CASSPGTLNTGELFF. The full variable domain, in which reference TRBV7-6 and TRBJ2-2 provide the parts outside the CDR3, is GAGVSQSPRYKVTKRGQDVALRCDPISGHVSLYWYRQALGQGPEFLTYFNYEAQQDKSGLPNDRFSAERPEGSISTLTIQRTEQRDSAMYRCASSPGTLNTGELFFGEGSRLTVL.

The V gene is TRBV19, the J gene TRBJ1-1; 7 bases align to TRBD1. CDR1 is LNHDA, CDR2 SQIVND, per germline (reference sequence). The CDR3 runs 14 residues. V dropped 4 bases and J dropped 5; count of bases not matched to a gene: 7. CDR3 bases: TGTGCCAGTAGTACCCGGGACAGCACGACTGAAGCTTTCTTT. Its translation: CASSTRDSTTEAFF.

The CDR3 reads CAAARGYNEQFF. CDR3 sequence (DNA): TGTGCCGCCGCCAGAGGGTACAATGAGCAGTTCTTC. The J gene is TRBJ2-1, the V gene TRBV30, with D maybe TRBD2 (5 bases). The CDR3 is 12 residues long. V was trimmed by 8 bases and J by 4 bases, leaving 12 bases between them. Per the germline V gene, CDR1 is GTSNPN and CDR2 is SVGIG (reference sequence).

The chain is built from TRBV7-3 and TRBJ2-2; 9 nucleotides line up with TRBD1. V trimming: 3 bases; J trimming: 3 bases; junction bases outside the gene matches: 11. The CDR3 loop spans 18 amino acids. Germline V lookup: CDR1 SGHTA, CDR2 FQGTGA. The CDR3 protein is CASSFSAFTGGDTGELFF. CDR3 bases: TGTGCCAGCAGCTTTTCAGCCTTTACAGGGGGCGACACCGGGGAGCTGTTTTTT.

The chain joins TRBV4-1 to TRBJ2-7, with D possibly called TRBD1 or TRBD2 (6 bases each). V was pared by 2 bases and J by 10 bases, with 21 bases between. The CDR3 consists of 15 residues. Germline values: CDR1 MGHRA, CDR2 YSYEKL. As DNA, the CDR3 is TGCGCCAGCAGCCAACTCCCTCGGGGGATACAGGGCCAGTACTTC. Its translation: CASSQLPRGIQGQYF.

The V gene is TRBV19, the J gene TRBJ1-2; no clear D. The V and J ends lost 0 bases and 4 bases respectively, with 9 bases between them. The CDR3 spans 14 residues. Germline CDR1 reads LNHDA; CDR2 reads SQIVND (reference sequence). The CDR3 sequence: CASSIDRIVYGYTF. Here the CDR3 DNA reads TGTGCCAGTAGTATAGATCGGATAGTCTATGGCTACACCTTC.

The chain links TRBV29-1 to TRBJ2-1; D perhaps matches TRBD2 (6 bases). The CDR3 is made up of 12 amino acids. Trimming shortened V by 7 bases and J by 4 bases, and 11 bases separated the two germline ends. CDR1 and CDR2 from the germline V gene are SQVTM and ANQGSEA. In DNA, the CDR3 is TGCAGCGGGTCCGGGGGTTACAATGAGCAGTTCTTC. It translates to CSGSGGYNEQFF.

In its sample, this clone was seen many times. The genes are TRBV5-4 and TRBJ2-2; D remains unclear. This CDR3 contains 13 residues. The V and J ends lost 4 bases and 6 bases respectively, with 10 bases between them. Per the germline V gene, CDR1 is SGHNT and CDR2 is YYREEE (reference sequence). CDR3 loop: CASSDTPSGELFF. For the CDR3, the DNA is TGTGCCAGCAGCGATACACCATCCGGGGAGCTGTTTTTT.

The V call is TRBV27, the J call TRBJ2-2; possible D gene TRBD1, 5 bases. Germline CDR1 MNHEY, CDR2 SMNVEV (reference sequence). Trimming left V 6 bases short and J 4 bases short, with 21 bases between. The CDR3 runs 17 residues. The CDR3 region is CASRFRSGRVRTGELFF. CDR3 DNA sequence: TGTGCCAGCAGATTCCGATCGGGCAGGGTACGCACCGGGGAGCTGTTTTTT.

V and J are TRBV7-3 and TRBJ2-5; D is unclear. This CDR3 spans 14 amino acids. Deletions cut 2 bases from V and 1 base from J, with 8 bases between. Germline CDR1 is SGHTA and CDR2 is FQGTGA. CDR3 bases: TGTGCCAGCAGCTTAGGATCCCTCCAAGAGACCCAGTACTTC. Translated: CASSLGSLQETQYF.

This chain joins TRBV19 and TRBJ2-5; the match to TRBD2 covers 10 bases. Looked up from germline, CDR1 is LNHDA and CDR2 is SQIVND (reference sequence). Trimming removed 9 bases from V and 4 bases from J; junction bases left unmatched: 14. This CDR3 contains 16 residues. CDR3 nucleotides: TGTGCCAGCAGTGAAAGGGGAGCGGGGGGGCGAGAGACCCAGTACTTC. This sequence encodes CASSERGAGGRETQYF.

The chain carries TRBV28 and TRBJ2-2; D is unclear. V was cut by 7 bases and J by 3 bases, with 15 bases left in between. CDR3 length: 15 residues. Germline lookup yields CDR1 MDHEN and CDR2 SYDVKM. The CDR3: CASTTGQVYTGELFF. As DNA, the CDR3 is TGTGCCAGCACTACTGGGCAGGTATACACCGGGGAGCTGTTTTTT.

V gene TRBV5-6 combines with J gene TRBJ1-5, with a weak D call TRBD1 (6 bases). The germline gives CDR1 SGHDT, CDR2 YYEEEE. The V gene lost 4 bases and the J gene lost 5 bases, with 7 bases spanning the gap. This CDR3 comprises 12 residues. The CDR3 loop is CASSRTDQPQHF. CDR3 nucleotide sequence: TGTGCCAGCAGCAGGACAGATCAGCCCCAGCATTTT.

The chain couples TRBV6-5 to TRBJ2-5; D is perhaps TRBD2 (5 bases). The CDR3 loop spans 12 amino acids. Germline CDR1 is MNHEY and CDR2 is SVGAGI. Trimming removed 8 bases from V and 3 bases from J, with 10 bases in between. The CDR3 loop reads CASARGKETQYF. CDR3 sequence (DNA): TGTGCCAGCGCGAGAGGGAAAGAGACCCAGTACTTC.

V usage is TRBV5-1 and J usage is TRBJ1-4; perhaps TRBD1 as D (6 bases). The V gene lost 4 bases and the J gene lost 7 bases, with 8 bases spanning the gap. This CDR3 region has 12 residues. CDR1 and CDR2 from the germline V gene are SGHRS and YFSETQ. The CDR3 is CASSPRGEKLFF. The CDR3 bases are TGCGCCAGCAGCCCCAGGGGTGAAAAACTGTTTTTT.

The chain carries TRBV7-8 and TRBJ2-7; 7 bases line up with TRBD2. Germline V gives CDR1 SGHVS, CDR2 FQNEAQ. V was clipped by 2 bases and J by 0 bases; unmatched bases: 7. This CDR3 contains 16 residues. CDR3 amino acids: CASSLFPREGSYEQYF. CDR3 nucleotide sequence: TGTGCCAGCAGCTTATTCCCCAGGGAGGGCTCCTACGAGCAGTACTTC.

J is TRBJ1-5 and V is TRBV30; maybe TRBD1 (6 bases). Germline V lookup: CDR1 GTSNPN, CDR2 SVGIG (reference sequence). The germline V and J ends were trimmed by 4 bases and 3 bases, with 10 bases remaining between them. CDR3 size: 13 residues. This CDR3 reads CAWTDSYNQPQHF. The CDR3 nucleotides are TGTGCCTGGACGGACAGCTACAATCAGCCCCAGCATTTT.

The genes are TRBV5-4 and TRBJ2-7; no firm D call. Germline V gene data show CDR1 as SGHNT and CDR2 as YYREEE (reference sequence). Trimming removed 0 bases from V and 2 bases from J, with 9 bases in between. This CDR3 is built from 14 residues. For the CDR3, the DNA is TGTGCCAGCAGCTTGGCTGGTAGCACCTACGAGCAGTACTTC. This encodes CASSLAGSTYEQYF.

The chain recombines TRBV28 with TRBJ1-6; 10 bases are a match to TRBD1. Germline CDR1 MDHEN, CDR2 SYDVKM. Unmatched junction bases numbered 8, after V lost 5 bases and J lost 10 bases. The CDR3 sequence is 15 residues long. The DNA of the CDR3 is TGTGCCAGCAGTCCCCGGGACAGGGGTGAATCACCCCTCCACTTT. Its translation: CASSPRDRGESPLHF. The entire variable domain, with the rest obtained from reference TRBV28 and TRBJ1-6, is as follows: DVKVTQSSRYLVKRTGEKVFLECVQDMDHENMFWYRQDPGLGLRLIYFSYDVKMKEKGDIPEGYSVSREKKERFSLILESASTNQTSMYLCASSPRDRGESPLHFGNGTRLTVT.